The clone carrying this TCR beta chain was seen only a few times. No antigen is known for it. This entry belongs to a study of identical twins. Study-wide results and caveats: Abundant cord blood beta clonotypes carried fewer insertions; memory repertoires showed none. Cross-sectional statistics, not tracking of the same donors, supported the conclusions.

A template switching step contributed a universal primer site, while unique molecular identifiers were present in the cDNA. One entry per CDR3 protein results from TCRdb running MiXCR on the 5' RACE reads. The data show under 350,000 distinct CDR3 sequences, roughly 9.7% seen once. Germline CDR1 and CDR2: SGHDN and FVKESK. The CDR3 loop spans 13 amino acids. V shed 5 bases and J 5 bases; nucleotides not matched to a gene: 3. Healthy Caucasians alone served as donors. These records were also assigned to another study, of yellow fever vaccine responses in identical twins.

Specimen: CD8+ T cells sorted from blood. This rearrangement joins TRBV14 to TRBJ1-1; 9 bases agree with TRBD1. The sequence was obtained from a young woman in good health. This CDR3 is CASSWTGATEAFF. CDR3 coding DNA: TGTGCCAGCAGCTGGACAGGGGCTACTGAAGCTTTCTTT. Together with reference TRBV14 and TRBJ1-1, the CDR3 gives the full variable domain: EAGVTQFPSHSVIEKGQTVTLRCDPISGHDNLYWYRRVMGKEIKFLLHFVKESKQDESGMPNNRFLAERTGGTYSTLKVQPAELEDSGVYFCASSWTGATEAFFGQGTRLTVV.